Included here is one TCR beta chain sequence, with context. The V end was cut by 0 bases, the J end by 0 bases, with 11 bases between. This CDR3 is built from 16 residues. CDR1 and CDR2 (germline): MGHRA, YSYEKL. The record originates from a study of beta chain features in type 1 diabetes. The authors reverse transcribed all of the isolated RNA, so sequencing captured expressed TCRB transcripts. Method: immunoSEQ multiplex PCR; TCRdb's copy keeps in-frame clones and lacks some. The top ten clones hold 0.44% of a sample with 310,000 or so clones, 6.5% to 10% of them seen once. The source of this sequence is a woman younger than 30 in good health. What was sequenced was central memory CD4+ T cells from blood. This chain uses TRBV4-1 with TRBJ2-5; no reliable D call. CDR3 sequence (DNA): TGCGCCAGCAGCCAAGATCTTGCGGCCTACCAAGAGACCCAGTACTTC. Translated, it gives CASSQDLAAYQETQYF.